This T cell receptor beta chain emerged from a study of shared clonotypes between healthy human individuals (TCRdb year 2020). As for the study more broadly: A few men and two women, aged 18 to 49 years, made up the cohort. For each donor, CD4 naive and CD4 memory were each given three plates, CD8 naive was given two plates, and CD8 memory was given one plate. The study deeply sequenced blood TCR repertoires of about 5 healthy adults to estimate repertoire size and the extent of clonotype sharing between individuals. Libraries were prepared and TCR repertoires were sequenced by different laboratories using diverse techniques, in order to increase sequencing depth and limit assay-specific biases. Leukapheresis yielded between about 0.85 and 9.5 billion PBMCs per donor. On the study overall, not on this receptor specifically: Higher generation probabilities were observed for clonotypes shared by all four sorted-subset donors than for non-shared clonotypes. When several donors were compared, the shared fraction of clonotypes was about 5.4% for naive CD4, over 3% for naive CD8, 2% to 2.5% for memory CD4, and around 0.4% for memory CD8. Naive subsets generally had larger estimated clonotype richness than memory subsets. Incomplete sequencing was indicated by rarefaction of sorted-subset datasets, despite the large sequencing depth. Pairwise subsampling indicated that sequencing depth was expected to affect the degree of clonotype sharing among donors. Only blood was sampled, and tissue TCR repertoires likely differ from those in blood. The small number of donors limited the genetic and exposure-history diversity represented.

Sequences SGHDN (CDR1) and FVKESK (CDR2) are obtained from the germline V gene. Reading from cysteine to phenylalanine, the CDR3 counts 12 amino acids. Just CDR3 DNA is preserved here, 36 bases in frame from base 1. The V and J ends are trimmed by 3 bases and 8 bases, leaving 10 bases between them. Using the deep immunoSEQ assay, multiplex PCR amplified TCR CDR3 regions from genomic DNA. Extracted genomic DNA from each cell subset was distributed evenly across all wells of several immunoSEQ 96-well plates, and each plate was treated as a replicate. For sorted subsets, each replicate PCR was loaded with about 0.2 ug genomic DNA, equivalent to 32,000 or so T cell genomes. Purified libraries were quantified with a Qubit 3.0 fluorometer, sized on a Bioanalyzer 2100, and re-quantified with the KAPA Library Quantification kit. Every immunoSEQ 96-well plate was sequenced on a dedicated single-read 150-cycle Illumina NextSeq 550 flow cell. On the study's bioinformatics: The immunoSEQ output contained only junctional sequences without quality scores, so filtering could not match that applied to full-length reads. Sequences were annotated with PyIR, a Python wrapper for IgBLAST v1.9, using IMGT germline references to assign V/J genes and CDR3. Reads were removed for weak V/J assignments (E-value above 1e-6), missing CDR3, stop codons, out-of-frame junctions, or ambiguous translated residues. V3J clonotypes were defined as sequences sharing the same inferred V gene, J gene, and CDR3 amino acid sequence. To compute the percentage overlap between repertoires, the number of shared unique clonotypes was divided by the size of the smaller repertoire. Three approaches were used to assess repertoire richness: RTK rarefaction, the Chao1 estimator, and Recon v2.1 estimates of unobserved clonotypes. Generation probabilities for all TCRbeta clonotypes obtained by the gDNA method from four donors were computed using OLGA. What TCRdb holds here is the immuneACCESS table cut down to in-frame rearrangements. Part of the clones is not present; checked against another copy, under half of the missing clones reflect an unresolved V gene, and the others are unexplained. V and J calls and clone size are given by that table; D and trimming were obtained from the DNA. In this sample the table shows under 850,000 clones, almost 95% of which occur a single time. The ten largest clones capture less than 25% of the sample.

CD8 naive samples were CD45RO-negative cells positively selected for CCR7, giving a CD45RA+CCR7+ population that excluded TemRA cells. The donors were healthy, HIV-negative adults who had no recently reported acute infections or vaccinations. Only Caucasian adults living in Nashville, Tennessee, USA were represented among the donors. After blood collection by leukapheresis, PBMCs were isolated using Ficoll-Histopaque density gradient centrifugation and then cryopreserved in the vapor phase of liquid nitrogen. Purity and quantity of every magnetically sorted T cell population were checked by analytical flow cytometry. Genomic DNA was isolated from each sorted fraction and quantified by UV absorbance on a Nanodrop 2000c. As regards this clone: The specificity of this receptor is unknown. Base qualities are missing; no much larger clone stands one base away.

This TCR came from a man aged 25-45 years in good health. The material sequenced was naive CD8+ T cells sorted from blood. The cell subset or site label for this specimen denotes: CD45RA+CCR7+. In this chain, TRBV14 is recombined with TRBJ1-2, with the D gene call left open. Here is the DNA: TGTGCCAGCAGCCAGGGGTCTTCAGGCTACACCTTC. Translated, it reads CASSQGSSGYTF.